A single sample gave rise to the 25 T cell receptor beta chains below, sequenced in a study of blood T cells in healthy people across ages. The second PCR ran about 6 to 12 cycles with a sample-barcoded 5' primer and J-beta primers. TCRdb re-called the 5' RACE reads through MiXCR, storing one row per CDR3 protein. The sample records hundreds of thousands of distinct CDR3 sequences, around 50% being singletons. Input material: blood. Receptors were obtained from a man between 35 and 55 years old in good health.

Ten or more counts support this clonotype. This chain joins TRBV5-1 and TRBJ2-5; TRBD2 aligns across 7 bases. This CDR3 has 15 residues. The germline CDR1 and CDR2 sequences are SGHRS and YFSETQ. V dropped 1 base and J dropped 2; count of bases not matched to a gene: 5. CDR3 loop: CASSLNGDYQETQYF. The CDR3 nucleotides are TGCGCCAGCAGCTTGAACGGGGACTATCAAGAGACCCAGTACTTC.

The rearrangement uses TRBV5-1 and TRBJ2-5; perhaps TRBD2 as D (6 bases). The germline V gene encodes CDR1 SGHRS and CDR2 YFSETQ. CDR3 length: 15 amino acids. Trimming cost V 4 bases and J 4 bases, with 17 bases left between them. The CDR3: CASSPLTGGRETQYF. CDR3 nucleotides: TGCGCCAGCAGCCCGCTTACCGGGGGACGAGAGACCCAGTACTTC.

The V call is TRBV10-3, the J call TRBJ2-3; 10 bases map to TRBD2. V dropped 2 bases and J dropped 0; count of bases not matched to a gene: 2. This CDR3 comprises 16 residues. Germline CDR1 ENHRY, CDR2 SYGVKD. CDR3 DNA sequence: TGTGCCATCAGTGAGCAGCGGGAGGGTAGCACAGATACGCAGTATTTT. Translating gives CAISEQREGSTDTQYF.

V usage is TRBV18 and J usage is TRBJ2-3; no clear D. CDR1 is KGHSH and CDR2 is LQKENI in the germline V gene. This CDR3 has 12 residues. V lost 3 bases to trimming and J lost 7 bases, with 8 bases between them. CDR3 bases: TGTGCCAGCTCACCGGACGCATATACGCAGTATTTT. Its translation: CASSPDAYTQYF.

This clonotype came up a few times. The CDR3 here is CASGDPTAYGYTF. In DNA form, the CDR3 reads TGTGCCAGCGGGGACCCAACCGCCTATGGCTACACCTTC. This sequence joins TRBV25-1 and TRBJ1-2; D perhaps matches TRBD1 (5 bases). Germline values: CDR1 MGHDK, CDR2 SYGVNS. The length of the CDR3 is 13 residues. V was cut by 8 bases and J by 4 bases, with 14 bases left in between.

The rearrangement joins TRBV5-1 to TRBJ2-7; unclear D gene. The DNA matches TRBJ2-1 better at its end, which makes the J call doubtful. This CDR3 has 12 amino acids. Germline V CDR1 and CDR2: SGHRS, YFSETQ. The CDR3 nucleotides read TGCGCCAGCAGCCCGTCCCGCGATGAGCAGTTCTTC. Translated: CASSPSRDEQFF.

This clonotype was picked up one time. The CDR3 nucleotides are TGTGCCAGCAGCTTGGACCCCTTTAGCGAGCAGTACTTC. It encodes CASSLDPFSEQYF. The chain recombines TRBV7-9 with TRBJ2-7; no clear D gene. CDR3 size: 13 residues. Germline loops: CDR1 SEHNR, CDR2 FQNEAQ (reference sequence). V was trimmed by 3 bases and J by 6 bases, leaving 12 bases between them.

The chain recombines TRBV7-2 with TRBJ2-1; possibly TRBD1 for D (5 bases). Deletions cut 0 bases from V and 5 bases from J, with 8 bases between. Germline V CDR1 and CDR2: SGHTA, FQGNSA. This CDR3 has 14 residues. CDR3 nucleotides: TGTGCCAGCAGCTTAGCACAGGCGCACAATGAGCAGTTCTTC. This codes for CASSLAQAHNEQFF.

The chain uses TRBV2 and TRBJ1-4; TRBD1 aligns across 8 bases. The V segment lost 5 bases and the J segment 12 bases; nucleotides outside the gene matches: 11. This CDR3 spans 14 amino acids. Germline V gene lookup returns CDR1 SNHLY and CDR2 FYNNEI. The CDR3 spells CASSWTGWNEELFF. The DNA for the CDR3 is TGTGCCAGCAGTTGGACAGGGTGGAACGAAGAACTGTTTTTT.

The rearrangement joins TRBV25-1 to TRBJ2-6; 8 nucleotides match TRBD1. CDR1 and CDR2 from the germline V gene are MGHDK and SYGVNS. The CDR3 runs 17 residues. J lost 0 bases, V lost 2 bases, and 3 bases had no gene match. The CDR3 region has the DNA TGTGCCAGCAGTGAAAAGGACAGGGTCTCTGGGGCCAACGTCCTGACTTTC. Encoded protein: CASSEKDRVSGANVLTF.

This chain connects TRBV4-1 to TRBJ2-5; unclear D gene. The J call may be wrong; the DNA end is better matched by TRBJ2-7. Germline V gene lookup returns CDR1 MGHRA and CDR2 YSYEKL. The CDR3 covers 12 residues. Here the CDR3 reads CASSHQFGEQYF. CDR3 nucleotide sequence: TGCGCCAGCAGCCATCAGTTTGGCGAGCAGTACTTC.

This clonotype has only one observation. CDR3 loop: CASSLDRGDEQYF. The CDR3 DNA reads as TGTGCCAGCAGCTTAGACAGGGGGGACGAGCAGTACTTC. The V gene is TRBV7-9, the J gene TRBJ2-7; the match to TRBD1 covers 8 bases. Per the germline V gene, CDR1 is SEHNR and CDR2 is FQNEAQ (reference sequence). V lost 1 base, J lost 5 bases, and 1 base stayed unmatched. The CDR3 contains 13 residues.

This clonotype was seen a handful of times. The rearrangement joins TRBV7-2 to TRBJ2-1; weak D call: TRBD2 (5 bases). The CDR3 totals 13 residues. The germline V and J ends were trimmed by 4 bases and 7 bases, with 11 bases remaining between them. The germline CDR1 and CDR2 sequences are SGHTA and FQGNSA. CDR3 amino acids: CASSSSPGNEQFF. Written as DNA, the CDR3 is TGTGCCAGCAGCTCCTCGCCGGGAAATGAGCAGTTCTTC.

The chain combines TRBV27 with TRBJ2-4, with D perhaps matching TRBD2 (7 bases). TRBJ2-5 explains the end of the DNA better; the J call may be wrong. CDR3 length: 16 residues. Germline values: CDR1 MNHEY, CDR2 SMNVEV (reference sequence). CDR3 region: CASSGGATGNQETQYF. Here the CDR3 DNA reads TGTGCCAGCAGTGGGGGGGCGACAGGAAACCAAGAGACCCAGTACTTC.

This clonotype has only a few counts. The rearrangement uses TRBV6-6 and TRBJ2-1; D is unresolved. The CDR3 extends over 14 amino acids. The V and J ends lost 7 bases and 5 bases respectively, with 15 bases between them. Germline values: CDR1 MNHNY, CDR2 SVGAGI (reference sequence). The CDR3, as DNA: TGTGCCAGCATGAACAGCTGGGCCAACAATGAGCAGTTCTTC. Translation gives CASMNSWANNEQFF.

A few counts support this clonotype. The genes are TRBV4-1 and TRBJ2-3; 8 positions match TRBD1. The V and J ends lost 3 bases and 8 bases, in that order; junction bases with no gene match: 19. The germline V gene encodes CDR1 MGHRA and CDR2 YSYEKL. This CDR3 comprises 18 residues. This CDR3 reads CASSHPQVRDRYWGTQYF. The CDR3 DNA follows: TGCGCCAGCAGCCACCCTCAGGTCCGGGACAGGTATTGGGGTACGCAGTATTTT.

The chain uses TRBV28 and TRBJ2-3, with D possibly matching TRBD2 (6 bases). Germline V gene data show CDR1 as MDHEN and CDR2 as SYDVKM. The CDR3 has 12 residues. Trimming removed 7 bases at V and 8 bases at J, with 13 bases between. CDR3 protein: CASTHVGGTQYF. CDR3 bases: TGTGCCAGCACCCACGTCGGGGGTACGCAGTATTTT.

This clonotype was seen many times. The rearrangement links TRBV5-1 to TRBJ2-7; 10 positions agree with TRBD1. This CDR3 contains 14 residues. V gave up 7 bases and J gave up 5 bases; unmatched junction bases: 9. Germline-derived CDR1 and CDR2 are SGHRS and YFSETQ. CDR3 nucleotides: TGCGCCAGCCATCTACGACAGGGGGCCCACGAGCAGTACTTC. Its translation is CASHLRQGAHEQYF.

The chain is built from TRBV5-1 and TRBJ2-7, with D perhaps TRBD1 (6 bases). This CDR3 region has 14 residues. Germline assignment: CDR1 SGHRS and CDR2 YFSETQ. V lost 5 bases and J 5 bases, leaving 17 bases between the germline ends. CDR3 loop: CASSITGSHDEQYF. The CDR3 DNA reads as TGCGCCAGCAGTATAACAGGGTCGCACGACGAGCAGTACTTC.

The sample holds a few counts of this clonotype. This chain uses TRBV29-1 with TRBJ2-7; tentative D call: TRBD1 (6 bases). CDR3 length: 14 amino acids. Trimming removed 4 bases at V and 1 base at J, with 14 bases between. Germline CDR1 reads SQVTM; CDR2 reads ANQGSEA. The CDR3 DNA reads as TGCAGCGTTGCAAAGGCAGGGGATTCCTACGAGCAGTACTTC. Translated, it gives CSVAKAGDSYEQYF.

The rearrangement joins TRBV27 to TRBJ2-7; 7 positions agree with TRBD2. V trimming: 0 bases; J trimming: 7 bases; junction bases outside the gene matches: 12. Germline CDR1 MNHEY, CDR2 SMNVEV (reference sequence). This CDR3 has 16 residues. As DNA, the CDR3 is TGTGCCAGCAGTTTATCCGCGGGGGAAATAGTCGGAGAGCAGTACTTC. Protein product: CASSLSAGEIVGEQYF.

CDR3 bases: TGTGCCAGCAACAAACTAGCGGGGGTTGGGAATGAGCAGTTCTTC. Translation: CASNKLAGVGNEQFF. The chain recombines TRBV12-3 or TRBV12-4 with TRBJ2-1; 11 bases agree with TRBD2. The CDR3 runs 15 residues. J lost 7 bases, V lost 7 bases, and 9 bases had no gene match.

The rearrangement uses TRBV2 and TRBJ2-3; 8 positions agree with TRBD1. Germline CDR1 SNHLY, CDR2 FYNNEI. The length of the CDR3 is 13 residues. The V segment lost 7 bases and the J segment 6 bases; nucleotides outside the gene matches: 6. In nucleotides, the CDR3 is TGTGCCAGCACGGACAGGGTCTCGGATACGCAGTATTTT. It is translated as CASTDRVSDTQYF. Together with reference TRBV2 and TRBJ2-3, the CDR3 gives the full variable domain: EPEVTQTPSHQVTQMGQEVILRCVPISNHLYFYWYRQILGQKVEFLVSFYNNEISEKSEIFDDQFSVERPDGSNFTLKIRSTKLEDSAMYFCASTDRVSDTQYFGPGTRLTVL.

The chain couples TRBV5-1 to TRBJ1-6; D possibly corresponds to TRBD1 (6 bases). Germline loops: CDR1 SGHRS, CDR2 YFSETQ. This CDR3 has 15 amino acids. The germline V and J ends were trimmed by 0 bases and 8 bases, with 12 bases remaining between them. In nucleotides, the CDR3 is TGCGCCAGCAGCTTGGTGGCAGGGGAGGATTCACCCCTCCACTTT. Translated, it gives CASSLVAGEDSPLHF. Combining the CDR3 with reference TRBV5-1 and TRBJ1-6 gives the whole variable domain KAGVTQTPRYLIKTRGQQVTLSCSPISGHRSVSWYQQTPGQGLQFLFEYFSETQRNKGNFPGRFSGRQFSNSRSEMNVSTLELGDSALYLCASSLVAGEDSPLHFGNGTRLTVT.

The chain is built from TRBV28 and TRBJ2-3; 13 nucleotides match TRBD2. The CDR3 runs 17 residues. CDR1 MDHEN and CDR2 SYDVKM come from the germline V gene. V was pared by 3 bases and J by 7 bases, with 10 bases of the junction left unmatched. CDR3 region: CASSLIRTSGSKNTQYF. CDR3 sequence (DNA): TGTGCCAGCAGTTTGATCAGGACTAGCGGGAGTAAAAATACGCAGTATTTT.